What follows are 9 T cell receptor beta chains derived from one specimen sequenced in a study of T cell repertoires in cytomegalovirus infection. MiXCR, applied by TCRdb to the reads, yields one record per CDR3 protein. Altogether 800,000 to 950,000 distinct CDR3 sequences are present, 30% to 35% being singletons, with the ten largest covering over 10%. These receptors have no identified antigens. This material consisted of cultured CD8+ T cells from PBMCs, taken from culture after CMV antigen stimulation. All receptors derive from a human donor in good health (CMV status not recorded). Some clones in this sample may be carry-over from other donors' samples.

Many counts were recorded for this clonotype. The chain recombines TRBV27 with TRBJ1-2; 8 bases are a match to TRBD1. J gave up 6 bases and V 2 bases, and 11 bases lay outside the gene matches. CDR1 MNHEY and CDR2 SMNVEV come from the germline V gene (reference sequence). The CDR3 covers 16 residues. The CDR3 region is CASSLIGTGLLDGYTF. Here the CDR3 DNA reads TGTGCCAGCAGTTTAATCGGGACAGGCCTTCTTGATGGCTACACCTTC.

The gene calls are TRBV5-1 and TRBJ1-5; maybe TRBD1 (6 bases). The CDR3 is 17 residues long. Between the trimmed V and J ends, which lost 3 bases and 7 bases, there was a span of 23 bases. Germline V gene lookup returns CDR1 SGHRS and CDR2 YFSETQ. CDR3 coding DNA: TGCGCCAGCAGCTCAGATCCCGTAAAGACAGGTGAACAGCCCCAGCATTTT. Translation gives CASSSDPVKTGEQPQHF.

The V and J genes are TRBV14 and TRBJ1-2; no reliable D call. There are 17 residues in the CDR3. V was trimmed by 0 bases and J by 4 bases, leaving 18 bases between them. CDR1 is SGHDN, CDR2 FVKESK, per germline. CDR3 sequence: CASSQDIGLGRIYGYTF. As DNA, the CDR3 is TGTGCCAGCAGCCAAGATATCGGCTTAGGGAGAATCTATGGCTACACCTTC.

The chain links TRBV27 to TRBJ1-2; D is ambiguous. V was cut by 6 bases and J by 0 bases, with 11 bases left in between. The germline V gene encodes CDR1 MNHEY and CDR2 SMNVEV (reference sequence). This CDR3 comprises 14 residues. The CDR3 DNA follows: TGTGCCAGCAGACCGGACCTCCCTAACTATGGCTACACCTTC. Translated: CASRPDLPNYGYTF.

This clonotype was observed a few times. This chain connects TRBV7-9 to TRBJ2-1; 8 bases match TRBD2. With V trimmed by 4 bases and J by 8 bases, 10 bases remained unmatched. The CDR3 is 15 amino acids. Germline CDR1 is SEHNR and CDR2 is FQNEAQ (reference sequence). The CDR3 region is CASSSGGASSDEQFF. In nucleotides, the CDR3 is TGTGCCAGCAGCTCCGGGGGGGCTAGCAGCGATGAGCAGTTCTTC.

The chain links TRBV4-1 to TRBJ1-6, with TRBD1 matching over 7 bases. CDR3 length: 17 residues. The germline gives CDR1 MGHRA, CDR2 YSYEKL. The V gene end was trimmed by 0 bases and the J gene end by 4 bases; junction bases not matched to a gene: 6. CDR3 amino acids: CASSQDPQGKYNSPLHF. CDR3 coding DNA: TGCGCCAGCAGCCAAGACCCACAGGGGAAATATAATTCACCCCTCCACTTT.

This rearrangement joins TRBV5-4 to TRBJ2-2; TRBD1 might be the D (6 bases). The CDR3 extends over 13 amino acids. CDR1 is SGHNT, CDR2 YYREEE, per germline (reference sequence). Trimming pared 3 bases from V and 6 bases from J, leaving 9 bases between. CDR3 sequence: CASSSRQAGELFF. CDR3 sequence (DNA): TGTGCCAGCAGCTCTCGACAGGCCGGGGAGCTGTTTTTT.

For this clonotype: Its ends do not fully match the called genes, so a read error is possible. The CDR3 protein is CANSFLQGATKEKLFF. CDR3 DNA: TGTGCCAACAGCTTCCTCCAGGGGGCAACTAAAGAAAAACTGTTTTTT. This rearrangement joins TRBV5-5 to TRBJ1-4; 8 nucleotides agree with TRBD1. The CDR3 contains 16 residues. CDR1 is SGHKS, CDR2 YYEKEE, per germline (reference sequence).

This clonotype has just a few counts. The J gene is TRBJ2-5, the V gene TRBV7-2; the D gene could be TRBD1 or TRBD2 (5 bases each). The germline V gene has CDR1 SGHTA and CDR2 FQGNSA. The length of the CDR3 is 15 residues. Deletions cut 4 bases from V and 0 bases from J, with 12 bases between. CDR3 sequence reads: CASSSLWGYQETQYF. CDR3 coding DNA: TGTGCCAGCAGCTCCCTGTGGGGGTACCAAGAGACCCAGTACTTC.